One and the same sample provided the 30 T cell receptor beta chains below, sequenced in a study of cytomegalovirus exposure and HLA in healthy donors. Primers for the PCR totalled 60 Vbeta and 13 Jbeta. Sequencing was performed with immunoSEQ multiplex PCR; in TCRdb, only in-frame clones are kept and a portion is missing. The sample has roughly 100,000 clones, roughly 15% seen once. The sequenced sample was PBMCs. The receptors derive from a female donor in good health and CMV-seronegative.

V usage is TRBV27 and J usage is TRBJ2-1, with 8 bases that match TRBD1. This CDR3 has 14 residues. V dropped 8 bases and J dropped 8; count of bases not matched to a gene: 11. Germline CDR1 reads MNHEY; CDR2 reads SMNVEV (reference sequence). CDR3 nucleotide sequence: TGTGCCAGCGTTCGCCGGGACAGGTGGGATGAGCAGTTCTTC. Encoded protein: CASVRRDRWDEQFF.

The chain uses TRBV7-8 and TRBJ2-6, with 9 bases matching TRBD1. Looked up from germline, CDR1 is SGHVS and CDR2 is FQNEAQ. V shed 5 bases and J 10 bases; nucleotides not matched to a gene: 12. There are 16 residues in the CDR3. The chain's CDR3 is CASSSYRGRGGNVLTF. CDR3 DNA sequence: TGTGCCAGCAGCAGTTACAGGGGGCGCGGTGGGAACGTCCTGACTTTC.

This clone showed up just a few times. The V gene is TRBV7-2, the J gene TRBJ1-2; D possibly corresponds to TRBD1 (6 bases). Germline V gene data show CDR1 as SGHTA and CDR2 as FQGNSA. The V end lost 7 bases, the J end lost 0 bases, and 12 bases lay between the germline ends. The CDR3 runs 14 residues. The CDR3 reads CASMDSPANYGYTF. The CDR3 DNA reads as TGTGCCAGCATGGACAGTCCAGCTAACTATGGCTACACCTTC.

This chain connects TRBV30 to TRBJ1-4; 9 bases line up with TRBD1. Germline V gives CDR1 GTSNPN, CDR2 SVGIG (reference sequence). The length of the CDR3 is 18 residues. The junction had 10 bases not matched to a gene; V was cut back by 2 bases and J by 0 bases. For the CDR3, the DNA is TGTGCCTGGAGTCCCACCGGGACAGGGCGTACAACTAATGAAAAACTGTTTTTT. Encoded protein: CAWSPTGTGRTTNEKLFF. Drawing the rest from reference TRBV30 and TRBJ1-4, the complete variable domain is SQTIHQWPATLVQPVGSPLSLECTVEGTSNPNLYWYRQAAGRGLQLLFYSVGIGQISSEVPQNLSASRPQDRQFILSSKKLLLSDSGFYLCAWSPTGTGRTTNEKLFFGSGTQLSVL.

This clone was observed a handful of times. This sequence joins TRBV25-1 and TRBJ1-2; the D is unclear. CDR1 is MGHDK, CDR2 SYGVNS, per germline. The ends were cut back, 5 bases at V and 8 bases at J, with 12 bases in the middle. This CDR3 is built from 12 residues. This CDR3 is CASSPPGKGYTF. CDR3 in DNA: TGTGCCAGCAGTCCGCCCGGGAAAGGCTACACCTTC.

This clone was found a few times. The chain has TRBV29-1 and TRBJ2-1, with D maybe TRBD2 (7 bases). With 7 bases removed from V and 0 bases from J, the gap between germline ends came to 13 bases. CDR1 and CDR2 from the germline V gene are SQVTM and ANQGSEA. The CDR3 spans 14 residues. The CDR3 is CSGRGGSSYNEQFF. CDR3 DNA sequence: TGCAGCGGCCGCGGGGGCAGCTCCTACAATGAGCAGTTCTTC.

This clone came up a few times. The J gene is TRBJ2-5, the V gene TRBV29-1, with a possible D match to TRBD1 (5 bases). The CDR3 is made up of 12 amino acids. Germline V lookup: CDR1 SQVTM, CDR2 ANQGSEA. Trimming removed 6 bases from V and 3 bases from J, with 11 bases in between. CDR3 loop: CSVAKGKETQYF. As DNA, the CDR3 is TGCAGCGTCGCAAAGGGGAAAGAGACCCAGTACTTC.

Here the CDR3 reads CASSEWADDRYGYTF. The CDR3, as DNA: TGTGCCAGCAGTGAATGGGCAGACGACAGATATGGCTACACCTTC. This sequence joins TRBV25-1 and TRBJ1-2; tentative D call: TRBD1 (5 bases). Trimming removed 1 base at V and 5 bases at J, with 14 bases between. CDR3 length: 15 amino acids. Germline loops: CDR1 MGHDK, CDR2 SYGVNS.

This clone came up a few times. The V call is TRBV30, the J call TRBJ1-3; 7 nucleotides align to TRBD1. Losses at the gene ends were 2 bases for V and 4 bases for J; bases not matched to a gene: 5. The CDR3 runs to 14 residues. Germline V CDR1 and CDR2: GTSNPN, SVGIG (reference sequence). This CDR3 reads CAWSSGTAGNTIYF. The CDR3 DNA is TGTGCCTGGAGTTCCGGGACAGCCGGAAACACCATATATTTT.

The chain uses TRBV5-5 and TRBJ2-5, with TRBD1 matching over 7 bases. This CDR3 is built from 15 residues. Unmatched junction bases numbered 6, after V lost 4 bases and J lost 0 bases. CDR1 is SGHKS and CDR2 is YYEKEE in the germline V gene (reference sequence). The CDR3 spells CASSVRQGNQETQYF. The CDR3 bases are TGTGCCAGCAGCGTGAGACAGGGAAACCAAGAGACCCAGTACTTC. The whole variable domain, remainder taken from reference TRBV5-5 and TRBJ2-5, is DAGVTQSPTHLIKTRGQQVTLRCSPISGHKSVSWYQQVLGQGPQFIFQYYEKEERGRGNFPDRFSARQFPNYSSELNVNALLLGDSALYLCASSVRQGNQETQYFGPGTRLLVL.

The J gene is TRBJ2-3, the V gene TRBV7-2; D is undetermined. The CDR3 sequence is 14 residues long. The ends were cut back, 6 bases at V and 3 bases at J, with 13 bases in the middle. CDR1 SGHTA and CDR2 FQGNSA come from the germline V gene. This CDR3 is CASRVRWATDTQYF. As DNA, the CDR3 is TGTGCCAGCAGAGTCCGGTGGGCTACAGATACGCAGTATTTT. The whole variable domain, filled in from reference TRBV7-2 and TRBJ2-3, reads GAGVSQSPSNKVTEKGKDVELRCDPISGHTALYWYRQSLGQGLEFLIYFQGNSAPDKSGLPSDRFSAERTGGSVSTLTIQRTQQEDSAVYLCASRVRWATDTQYFGPGTRLTVL.

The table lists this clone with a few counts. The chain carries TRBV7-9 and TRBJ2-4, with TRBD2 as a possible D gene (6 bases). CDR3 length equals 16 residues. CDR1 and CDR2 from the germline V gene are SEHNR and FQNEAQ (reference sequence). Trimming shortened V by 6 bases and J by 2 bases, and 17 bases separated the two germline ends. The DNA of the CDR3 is TGTGCCAGCAGGGTCGTGTCGGGGAGGACCAAAAACATTCAGTACTTC. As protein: CASRVVSGRTKNIQYF.

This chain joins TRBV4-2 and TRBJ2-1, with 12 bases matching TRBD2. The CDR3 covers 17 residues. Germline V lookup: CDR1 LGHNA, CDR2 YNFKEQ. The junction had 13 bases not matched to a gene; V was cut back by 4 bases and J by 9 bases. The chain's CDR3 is CASSPDLASGRASEQFF. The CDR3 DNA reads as TGTGCCAGCAGCCCCGATCTCGCTAGCGGGAGGGCCTCTGAGCAGTTCTTC.

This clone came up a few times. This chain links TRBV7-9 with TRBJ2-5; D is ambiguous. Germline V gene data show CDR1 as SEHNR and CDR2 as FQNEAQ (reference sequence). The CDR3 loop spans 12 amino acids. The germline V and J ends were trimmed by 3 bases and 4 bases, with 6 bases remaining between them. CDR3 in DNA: TGTGCCAGCAGCTTTTTGCGAGAGACCCAGTACTTC. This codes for CASSFLRETQYF.

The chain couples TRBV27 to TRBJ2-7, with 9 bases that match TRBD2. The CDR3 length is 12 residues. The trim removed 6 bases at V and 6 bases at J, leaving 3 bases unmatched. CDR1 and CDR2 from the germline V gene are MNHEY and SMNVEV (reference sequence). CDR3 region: CASRPAGGEQYF. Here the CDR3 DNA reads TGTGCCAGCAGGCCAGCGGGAGGCGAGCAGTACTTC.

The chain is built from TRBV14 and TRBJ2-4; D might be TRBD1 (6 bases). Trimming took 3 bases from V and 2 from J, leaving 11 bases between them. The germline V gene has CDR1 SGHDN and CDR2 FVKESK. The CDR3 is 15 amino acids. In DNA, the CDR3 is TGTGCCAGCAGCCAGCAGGGGCTGACCAAAAACATTCAGTACTTC. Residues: CASSQQGLTKNIQYF.

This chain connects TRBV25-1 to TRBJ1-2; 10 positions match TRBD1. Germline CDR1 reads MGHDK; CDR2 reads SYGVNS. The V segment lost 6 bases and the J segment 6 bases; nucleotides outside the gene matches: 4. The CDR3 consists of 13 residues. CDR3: CASRGQGWNGYTF. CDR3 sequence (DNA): TGTGCCAGCAGGGGACAGGGGTGGAATGGCTACACCTTC.

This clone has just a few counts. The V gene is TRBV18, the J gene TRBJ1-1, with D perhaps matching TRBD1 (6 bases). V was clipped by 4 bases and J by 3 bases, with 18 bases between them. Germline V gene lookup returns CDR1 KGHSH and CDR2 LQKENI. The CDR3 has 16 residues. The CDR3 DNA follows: TGTGCCAGCTCACTAAAGGCAGGGGTTAAGGACACTGAAGCTTTCTTT. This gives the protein CASSLKAGVKDTEAFF.

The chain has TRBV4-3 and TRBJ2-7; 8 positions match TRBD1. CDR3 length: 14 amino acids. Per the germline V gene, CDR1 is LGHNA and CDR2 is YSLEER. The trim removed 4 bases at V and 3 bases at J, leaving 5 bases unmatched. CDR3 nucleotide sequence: TGCGCCAGCAGCCCAGGACAGGGAGACTACGAGCAGTACTTC. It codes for CASSPGQGDYEQYF.

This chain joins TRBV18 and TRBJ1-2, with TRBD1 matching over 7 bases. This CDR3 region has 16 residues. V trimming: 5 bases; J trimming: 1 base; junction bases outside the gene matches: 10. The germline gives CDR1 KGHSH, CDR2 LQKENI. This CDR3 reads CASSNAGTEHNYGYTF. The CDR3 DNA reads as TGTGCCAGCTCAAATGCCGGGACAGAACATAACTATGGCTACACCTTC.

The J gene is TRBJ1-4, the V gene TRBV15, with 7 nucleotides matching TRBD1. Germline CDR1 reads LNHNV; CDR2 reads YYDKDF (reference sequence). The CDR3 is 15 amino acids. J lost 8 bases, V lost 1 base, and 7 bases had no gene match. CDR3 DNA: TGTGCCACCAGCAGAGTCCGGACAGGAGGGGAAAAACTGTTTTTT. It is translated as CATSRVRTGGEKLFF.

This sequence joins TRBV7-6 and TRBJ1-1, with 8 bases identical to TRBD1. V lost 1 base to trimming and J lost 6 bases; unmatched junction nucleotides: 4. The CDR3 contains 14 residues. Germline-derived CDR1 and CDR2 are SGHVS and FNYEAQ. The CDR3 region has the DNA TGTGCCAGCAGCTTAGGGACAGGGTCTGCTGAAGCTTTCTTT. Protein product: CASSLGTGSAEAFF.

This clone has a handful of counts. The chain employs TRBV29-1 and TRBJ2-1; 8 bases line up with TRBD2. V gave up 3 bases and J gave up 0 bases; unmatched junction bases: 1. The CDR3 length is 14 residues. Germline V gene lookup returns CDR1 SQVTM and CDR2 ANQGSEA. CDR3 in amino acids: CSVDREGSYNEQFF. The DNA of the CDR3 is TGCAGCGTTGACCGGGAGGGCTCCTACAATGAGCAGTTCTTC.

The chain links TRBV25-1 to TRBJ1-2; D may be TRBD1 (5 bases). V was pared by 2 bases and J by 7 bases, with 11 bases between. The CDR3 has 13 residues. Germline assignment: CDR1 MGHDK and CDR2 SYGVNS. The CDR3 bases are TGTGCCAGCAGTGAAGCAGGGATAGGTGGCTACACCTTC. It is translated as CASSEAGIGGYTF.

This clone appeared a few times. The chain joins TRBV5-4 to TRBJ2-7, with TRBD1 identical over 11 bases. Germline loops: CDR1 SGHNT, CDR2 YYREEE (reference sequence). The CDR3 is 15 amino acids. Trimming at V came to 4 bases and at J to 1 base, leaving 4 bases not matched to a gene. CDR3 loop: CASSPGQGVSYEQYF. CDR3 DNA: TGTGCCAGCAGCCCGGGACAGGGGGTGTCCTACGAGCAGTACTTC.

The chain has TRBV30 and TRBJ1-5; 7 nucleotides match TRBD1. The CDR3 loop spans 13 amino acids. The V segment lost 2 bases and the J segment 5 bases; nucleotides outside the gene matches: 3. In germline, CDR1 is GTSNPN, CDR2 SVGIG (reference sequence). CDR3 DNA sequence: TGTGCCTGGAGTCCTCAGGGGGATCAGCCCCAGCATTTT. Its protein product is CAWSPQGDQPQHF.

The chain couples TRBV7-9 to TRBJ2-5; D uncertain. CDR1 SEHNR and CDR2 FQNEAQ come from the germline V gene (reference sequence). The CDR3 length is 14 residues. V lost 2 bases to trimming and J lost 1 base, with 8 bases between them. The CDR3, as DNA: TGTGCCAGCAGCTTACTCTCGGTCCAAGAGACCCAGTACTTC. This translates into CASSLLSVQETQYF.

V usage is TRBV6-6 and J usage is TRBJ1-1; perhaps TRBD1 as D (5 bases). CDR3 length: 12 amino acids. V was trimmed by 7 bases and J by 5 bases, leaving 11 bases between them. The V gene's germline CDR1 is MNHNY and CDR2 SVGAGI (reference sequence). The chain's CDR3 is CASKVGQTEAFF. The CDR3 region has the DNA TGTGCCAGCAAAGTGGGGCAGACTGAAGCTTTCTTT.

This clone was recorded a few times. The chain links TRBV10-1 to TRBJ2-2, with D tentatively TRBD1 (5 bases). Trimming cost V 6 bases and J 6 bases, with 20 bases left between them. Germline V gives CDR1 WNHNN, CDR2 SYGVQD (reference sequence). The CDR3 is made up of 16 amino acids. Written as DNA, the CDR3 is TGCGCCAGCAGCGACCAGGGTTTACCTACGGCCGGGGAGCTGTTTTTT. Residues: CASSDQGLPTAGELFF.

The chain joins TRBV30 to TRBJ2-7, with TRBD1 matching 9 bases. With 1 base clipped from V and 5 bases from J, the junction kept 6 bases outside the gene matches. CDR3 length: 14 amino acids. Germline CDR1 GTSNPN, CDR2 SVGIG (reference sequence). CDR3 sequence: CAWSEGDRVNEQYF. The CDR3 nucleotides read TGTGCCTGGAGTGAGGGGGACAGGGTAAACGAGCAGTACTTC.